This T cell receptor (beta chain) was captured in a study of T cells in Graves' hyperthyroidism and ophthalmopathy. Germline V gives CDR1 SGHAT, CDR2 FQDESV (reference sequence). J was trimmed by 5 bases and V by 5 bases; bases with no gene match: 11. CDR3 size: 18 residues. This clonotype was seen repeatedly, ten times or more. The investigators amplified TCR beta CDR3 regions from RNA transcripts. The HTBI primer set drove a first-round RT-PCR of the TCR CDR3. TCRdb used MiXCR to reprocess the multiplex PCR reads, holding one entry per CDR3 protein. Of some 740,000 distinct CDR3 sequences listed, 14% were seen once; the top ten hold roughly a tenth. The study enrolled patients aged 18 to 65 with newly diagnosed hyperthyroidism of under 2 months' duration.

The receptor comes from a young woman with Graves' hyperthyroidism. Sequenced material: blood. The J gene is TRBJ2-1, the V gene TRBV11-1, with 14 bases identical to TRBD2. For the CDR3, the DNA is TGTGCCAGCAGCCGCCTGACTAGCGGGAGGGAATCGAACAATGAGCAGTTCTTC. Amino acid sequence: CASSRLTSGRESNNEQFF.